This T cell receptor (beta chain) was captured in a study of blood T cell repertoires in COVID-19. This CDR3 is 13 amino acids long. Germline CDR1 is LNHDA and CDR2 is SQIVND (reference sequence). Using immunoSEQ multiplex PCR, the repertoire was profiled, and TCRdb retains in-frame clones only, with some absent. The data show roughly 200,000 clones, with about 88% seen just once and around 3.1% held by the top ten. Remarks on this clone: The junction does not match germline at one end; this may be a read error.

What was sequenced was peripheral blood. This TCR derives from a man between 60 and 70 years old with acute or convalescent COVID-19. V is TRBV19 and J is TRBJ2-7; a possible D gene is TRBD1 (5 bases). The CDR3 is CASSLDSFYEQYF. CDR3 bases: TGTGCCAGTAGTCTAGACAGTTTCTACGAGCAGTACTTC.